Listed below are T cell receptor beta chains from one sample, sequenced in a study of technical replicates of blood from a few donors. Clones were sequenced by immunoSEQ multiplex PCR, and TCRdb holds only the in-frame ones, with some missing. The sample shows some 80,000 clones, around 97% of them seen only once. Material for sequencing was T cells isolated from PBMCs. These receptors originate from a human donor in good health. Both conserved end residues are part of each CDR3. Each record gives: J gene, D gene, clone size, V gene, CDR3 protein, CDR3 DNA. D genes are given only for firm matches. The listing skips clone size in some rows; elsewhere it reads once, few, many or a size class.

>TRBJ2-2|-|-|TRBV29-1
CSVDRGNTGELFF
TGCAGCGTTGATCGGGGAAACACCGGGGAGCTGTTTTTT
>TRBJ1-2|-|-|TRBV12-5
CASGLTGSNYGYTF
TGTGCTAGTGGTTTGACAGGGAGCAACTATGGCTACACCTTC
>TRBJ2-5|-|-|TRBV28
CASSFTREAQTQYF
TGTGCCAGCAGTTTTACGCGGGAAGCACAGACCCAGTACTTC
>TRBJ2-7|TRBD2|-|TRBV6-1
CASSGAGEGIYEQYF
TGTGCCAGCAGTGGTGCTGGGGAGGGGATCTACGAGCAGTACTTC
>TRBJ2-3|TRBD2|-|TRBV4-3
CASSQIPGLAGGRDTQYF
TGCGCCAGCAGCCAAATTCCGGGACTAGCGGGTGGTCGGGATACGCAGTATTTT
>TRBJ2-3|-|once|TRBV6-5
CASSSSNGADTQYF
TGTGCCAGCAGTTCCTCAAACGGAGCAGATACGCAGTATTTT
>TRBJ1-5|TRBD1|-|TRBV23-1
CASSHLGTGMGNQPQHF
TGCGCCAGCAGTCATCTGGGGACAGGGATGGGCAATCAGCCCCAGCATTTT
>TRBJ1-1|-|-|TRBV9
CASSGKQMNTEAFF
TGTGCCAGCAGCGGCAAACAGATGAACACTGAAGCTTTCTTT
>TRBJ2-3|-|-|TRBV15
CATSRGSDTQYF
TGTGCCACCAGCAGGGGCTCGGATACGCAGTATTTT
>TRBJ1-2|-|-|TRBV5-4
CASSWRTLNYGYTF
TGTGCCAGCAGCTGGCGGACACTGAACTATGGCTACACCTTC
>TRBJ1-1|-|-|TRBV5-1
CASPNTEAFF
TGCGCCAGCCCTAACACTGAAGCTTTCTTT
>TRBJ1-4|-|-|TRBV5-6
CASSPLPRGEKLFF
TGTGCCAGCAGCCCCCTTCCTAGGGGTGAAAAACTGTTTTTT
>TRBJ2-7|-|-|TRBV11-3
CASSLGSAGEQYF
TGTGCCAGCAGCTTAGGGAGTGCGGGAGAGCAGTACTTC
>TRBJ2-7|-|-|TRBV28
CASITGWPSYEQYF
TGTGCCAGCATTACAGGGTGGCCATCCTACGAGCAGTACTTC
>TRBJ2-1|-|-|TRBV5-4
CASSLSAEQFF
TGTGCCAGCAGCTTAAGCGCTGAGCAGTTCTTC
>TRBJ2-2|-|-|TRBV28
CASTHTGGAGELFF
TGTGCCAGCACCCATACAGGGGGGGCCGGGGAGCTGTTTTTT
>TRBJ2-5|-|-|TRBV2
CASRVALGTQYF
TGTGCCAGCAGGGTAGCTTTAGGGACCCAGTACTTC
>TRBJ1-1|-|-|TRBV11-2
CASSLDWAGNTEAFF
TGTGCCAGCAGCTTAGATTGGGCAGGTAACACTGAAGCTTTCTTT
>TRBJ1-1|-|-|TRBV6-1
CASSDAVSNTEAFF
TGTGCCAGCAGTGACGCAGTTTCGAACACTGAAGCTTTCTTT
>TRBJ2-1|TRBD2|once|TRBV9
CASSTSGYNEQFF
TGTGCCAGCAGCACTAGCGGCTACAATGAGCAGTTCTTC
>TRBJ2-2|-|-|TRBV4-1
CASSQGSGINTGELFF
TGCGCCAGCAGCCAAGGGTCCGGTATAAACACCGGGGAGCTGTTTTTT
>TRBJ2-1|-|-|TRBV25-1
CASSYLALGNEQFF
TGTGCCAGCAGTTACCTAGCTCTAGGCAATGAGCAGTTCTTC
>TRBJ2-7|-|-|TRBV28
CASSFPGAEYEQYF
TGTGCCAGCAGTTTCCCAGGTGCCGAATACGAGCAGTACTTC
>TRBJ2-7|TRBD1|-|TRBV27
CASSGGTGYEQYF
TGTGCCAGCAGCGGAGGGACAGGCTACGAGCAGTACTTC
>TRBJ1-1|TRBD1|-|TRBV10-3
CAISLGQGSTEAFF
TGTGCCATCAGCTTGGGACAGGGGAGCACTGAAGCTTTCTTT
>TRBJ2-7|-|-|TRBV28
CASSLSDRGINDEQYF
TGTGCCAGCAGTTTATCGGACAGAGGCATAAACGACGAGCAGTACTTC
>TRBJ2-2|TRBD2|-|TRBV27
CASGNSGDGGELFF
TGTGCCAGCGGGAATAGCGGGGATGGCGGGGAGCTGTTTTTT
>TRBJ2-4|TRBD1|-|TRBV19
CASSIARTYSRDRLYIQYF
TGTGCCAGTAGTATAGCCCGTACCTATTCCCGGGACAGGTTATACATTCAGTACTTC
>TRBJ2-5|-|-|TRBV5-1
CASSLEAGLETQYF
TGCGCCAGCAGCTTGGAGGCAGGGTTAGAGACCCAGTACTTC
>TRBJ2-1|-|once|TRBV30
CAWSVRGNEQFF
TGTGCCTGGAGTGTACGGGGGAATGAGCAGTTCTTC
>TRBJ2-5|-|-|TRBV9
CASSVVGQGKETQYF
TGTGCCAGCAGCGTAGTAGGACAAGGGAAGGAGACCCAGTACTTC
>TRBJ2-7|TRBD1|few|TRBV4-3
CASSHTGQGAHEQYF
TGCGCCAGCAGCCACACGGGACAGGGGGCTCACGAGCAGTACTTC
>TRBJ1-3|-|-|TRBV10-3
CATSGSGNTIYF
TGTGCCACCTCAGGGTCTGGAAACACCATATATTTT
>TRBJ2-7|TRBD2|-|TRBV4-1
CASSQGGLAGTYEQYF
TGCGCCAGCAGCCAGGGAGGACTAGCGGGAACCTACGAGCAGTACTTC
>TRBJ1-5|-|-|TRBV6-1
CASSEVSETYSNQPQHF
TGTGCCAGCAGTGAAGTTTCAGAGACTTATAGCAATCAGCCCCAGCATTTT
>TRBJ2-2|-|-|TRBV7-9
CASSPYYGELFF
TGTGCCAGCAGCCCCTACTACGGGGAGCTGTTTTTT
>TRBJ2-1|-|-|TRBV7-3
CASSLTYSLVFPHNEQFF
TGTGCCAGCAGCTTAACGTATTCCCTAGTTTTTCCCCACAATGAGCAGTTCTTC
>TRBJ1-5|TRBD1|-|TRBV19
CASKPTGAYQPQHF
TGTGCCAGTAAACCAACAGGGGCCTATCAGCCCCAGCATTTT
>TRBJ1-1|TRBD1|-|TRBV10-2
CASSEQNPGTGNEAFF
TGCGCCAGCAGTGAGCAAAATCCCGGGACAGGGAATGAAGCTTTCTTT
>TRBJ1-5|TRBD1|once|TRBV25-1
CASSGGQGWVQPQHF
TGTGCCAGCAGTGGTGGACAGGGATGGGTTCAGCCCCAGCATTTT
>TRBJ2-1|TRBD2|-|TRBV15
CATSRGTSGGYNEQFF
TGTGCCACCAGCAGGGGGACTAGCGGGGGATACAATGAGCAGTTCTTC
>TRBJ2-1|-|-|TRBV15
CATSRSAGEQFF
TGTGCCACCAGCAGGAGCGCAGGGGAGCAGTTCTTC
>TRBJ1-1|-|-|TRBV6-5
CASRTGNTEAFF
TGTGCCAGCAGAACAGGGAACACTGAAGCTTTCTTT
>TRBJ2-7|-|-|TRBV6-5
CASGPSIRDTYEQYF
TGTGCCAGCGGCCCTTCGATAAGGGACACCTACGAGCAGTACTTC
>TRBJ1-2|TRBD1|few|TRBV29-1
CSAPDRGYGYTF
TGCAGCGCCCCGGACAGGGGTTATGGCTACACCTTC
>TRBJ2-1|TRBD2|-|TRBV7-9
CASSSRTSGINEQFF
TGTGCCAGCAGCTCACGGACTAGCGGGATCAATGAGCAGTTCTTC
>TRBJ1-1|-|-|TRBV9
CASSPLIRGITEAFF
TGTGCCAGCAGCCCACTAATCAGGGGAATTACTGAAGCTTTCTTT
>TRBJ1-4|-|once|TRBV4-1
CASSRVGANEKLFF
TGCGCCAGCAGCCGCGTCGGGGCTAATGAAAAACTGTTTTTT
>TRBJ1-2|TRBD1|-|TRBV2
CASSVRTGNYGYTF
TGTGCCAGCAGTGTCAGGACAGGGAACTATGGCTACACCTTC
>TRBJ1-2|TRBD1|-|TRBV10-3
CATEQGSNYGYTF
TGTGCCACCGAACAGGGGTCTAACTATGGCTACACCTTC
>TRBJ2-1|TRBD2|-|TRBV5-1
CASSYVGGQTYNEQFF
TGCGCCAGCAGCTATGTGGGAGGGCAAACCTACAATGAGCAGTTCTTC
>TRBJ2-7|-|-|TRBV27
CASSLWAGNAYEQYF
TGTGCCAGCAGTTTATGGGCAGGGAATGCCTACGAGCAGTACTTC
>TRBJ1-1|-|once|TRBV27
CASSLKLMNTEAFF
TGTGCCAGCAGTTTGAAGCTAATGAACACTGAAGCTTTCTTT